This entry lists 5 T cell receptor beta chains sequenced from one sample in a study of shared clonotypes between healthy human individuals (dated by TCRdb to 2020 to 2022). CD8 naive samples consisted of CD45RO-negative cells that were positively selected for CCR7, yielding a CD45RA+CCR7+ population without TemRA cells. Receptor libraries were prepared by the immunoSEQ multiplex PCR assay. TCRdb limited this immuneACCESS table to in-frame rearrangements with V and J called. A share of clones is missing; checked studies link under half to unresolved V genes, and the rest is unexplained. Present in this sample are about 870,000 clones, around 93% of which were seen just once. The leading ten clones occupy about 25% of the sample. Sequencing was performed on naive CD8+ T cells sorted from blood. The sample's cell subset or site label is to be understood as: CD45RA+CCR7+. The source of these receptors is a man aged 30 to 39 in good health.

The V call is TRBV4-1, the J call TRBJ2-7; TRBD1 might be the D (6 bases). CDR3 length equals 16 residues. V was clipped by 3 bases and J by 3 bases, with 18 bases between them. The V gene's germline CDR1 is MGHRA and CDR2 YSYEKL. CDR3 amino acids: CASSQDWGQRGYEQYF. In DNA, the CDR3 is TGCGCCAGCAGCCAGGATTGGGGGCAAAGGGGCTACGAGCAGTACTTC.

The genes are TRBV29-1 and TRBJ2-1; D is undetermined. The CDR3 has 15 amino acids. V dropped 0 bases and J dropped 4 bases, with 13 bases sitting between them. CDR1 is SQVTM, CDR2 ANQGSEA, per germline. In DNA, the CDR3 is TGCAGCGTTGAAGACACGGTGGCCCCTTACAATGAGCAGTTCTTC. This encodes CSVEDTVAPYNEQFF.

This rearrangement joins TRBV2 to TRBJ2-3; no definite D call. V was trimmed by 10 bases and J by 5 bases, leaving 7 bases between them. Germline values: CDR1 SNHLY, CDR2 FYNNEI. The CDR3 is made up of 10 amino acids. CDR3 nucleotide sequence: TGTGCCACCACGGGAGATACGCAGTATTTT. This translates into CATTGDTQYF.

The rearrangement uses TRBV7-3 and TRBJ2-1, with 9 bases aligning to TRBD2. V gave up 0 bases and J gave up 4 bases; unmatched junction bases: 4. The CDR3 spans 16 residues. Germline CDR1 SGHTA, CDR2 FQGTGA. Here the CDR3 reads CASSLTASGIYNEQFF. The CDR3 coding sequence is TGTGCCAGCAGCTTAACCGCTAGCGGGATATACAATGAGCAGTTCTTC.

The chain combines TRBV5-4 with TRBJ1-2, with 7 bases fitting TRBD1. Trimming removed 4 bases from V and 2 bases from J; junction bases left unmatched: 8. Germline lookup yields CDR1 SGHNT and CDR2 YYREEE (reference sequence). CDR3 length: 15 residues. CDR3 region: CASSQRDRQNYGYTF. The CDR3 DNA reads TGTGCCAGCAGCCAAAGGGACAGACAAAACTATGGCTACACCTTC.